The rows below give T cell receptor beta chains drawn from one sample of a study of technical replicates of blood from several donors. Only in-frame clones appear in the TCRdb table, and some are missing; sequencing was by immunoSEQ multiplex PCR. The sample lists about 74,000 clones, 95% occurring once. The sample taken for sequencing was T cells isolated from PBMCs. The receptor source for this set is a human donor in good health. CDR3s include the opening cysteine and the closing phenylalanine or tryptophan. The order of the fields is J gene, clone size, D gene, V gene, CDR3 protein, CDR3 DNA. The D gene is left open where the match is weak. Not every row has a clone size; where given, it reads once, few, many or a size class.

TRBJ2-7 | NA | TRBD2 | TRBV9 | CASSVSGSPTGGEQYF | TGTGCCAGCAGCGTCAGCGGGAGCCCAACGGGGGGCGAGCAGTACTTC
TRBJ2-2 | NA | TRBD1 | TRBV6-5 | CASRDRDTGELFF | TGTGCCAGCCGGGACAGGGACACCGGGGAGCTGTTTTTT
TRBJ2-2 | NA | TRBD1 | TRBV5-4 | CASRTGTGLTGELFF | TGTGCCAGCCGGACCGGGACAGGCCTCACCGGGGAGCTGTTTTTT
TRBJ1-6 | once | NA | TRBV10-2 | CATGVLPDSPLHF | TGCGCAACGGGGGTCCTTCCTGATTCACCCCTCCACTTT
TRBJ2-1 | NA | TRBD2 | TRBV28 | CASRAGGLNEQFF | TGTGCCAGCAGGGCGGGAGGGCTAAATGAGCAGTTCTTC
TRBJ2-3 | NA | NA | TRBV27 | CASSLYNTQYF | TGTGCCAGCAGTTTATACAATACGCAGTATTTT
TRBJ2-5 | NA | NA | TRBV19 | CASSTRGKETQYF | TGTGCCAGTAGTACCCGAGGGAAAGAGACCCAGTACTTC
TRBJ2-2 | NA | TRBD1 | TRBV7-9 | CASSPTGSPGELFF | TGTGCCAGCAGCCCGACAGGGTCCCCCGGGGAGCTGTTTTTT
TRBJ2-1 | NA | TRBD2 | TRBV28 | CASSLLLAGGQWFF | TGTGCCAGCAGTTTATTACTAGCGGGAGGGCAATGGTTCTTC
TRBJ1-6 | few | NA | TRBV6-6 | CASSYSTGMEDSPLHF | TGTGCCAGCAGTTACTCGACGGGGATGGAGGATTCACCCCTCCACTTT
TRBJ1-1 | NA | NA | TRBV30 | CAWKIILQQAFF | TGTGCCTGGAAGATCATATTACAGCAAGCTTTCTTT
TRBJ2-3 | once | TRBD2 | TRBV5-1 | CASSLASGRGTDTQYF | TGCGCCAGCAGCTTGGCGAGCGGGAGGGGGACAGATACGCAGTATTTT
TRBJ2-2 | once | TRBD1 | TRBV6-6 | CASSYRGQAGELFF | TGTGCCAGCAGTTACCGGGGACAGGCCGGGGAGCTGTTTTTT
TRBJ1-1 | NA | NA | TRBV12-5 | CASGSTGMRAFF | TGTGCTAGTGGTTCCACCGGGATGAGGGCTTTCTTT
TRBJ2-1 | NA | NA | TRBV27 | CASAFVSGYNEQFF | TGTGCCAGCGCCTTTGTTTCGGGCTACAATGAGCAGTTCTTC
TRBJ2-1 | few | TRBD2 | TRBV4-1 | CASTGLAGDEAEQFF | TGCGCCAGCACCGGACTAGCGGGAGATGAGGCTGAGCAGTTCTTC
TRBJ1-5 | NA | NA | TRBV4-1 | CASSQPSGGLNQPQHF | TGCGCCAGCAGCCAACCCTCCGGGGGACTCAATCAGCCCCAGCATTTT
TRBJ2-5 | NA | TRBD2 | TRBV6-4 | CASSGTSGGQETQYF | TGTGCCAGCAGTGGGACTAGCGGGGGGCAAGAGACCCAGTACTTC
TRBJ2-7 | NA | NA | TRBV5-4 | CASSLDSSGPYEQYF | TGTGCCAGCAGCTTGGATTCAAGCGGTCCCTACGAGCAGTACTTC
TRBJ2-7 | NA | NA | TRBV6-5 | CASRLGRTYEQYF | TGTGCCAGCAGGTTGGGCAGGACCTACGAGCAGTACTTC
TRBJ2-7 | NA | NA | TRBV6-5 | CASRHQGAYEQYF | TGTGCCAGCAGACACCAAGGGGCCTACGAGCAGTACTTC
TRBJ1-5 | NA | TRBD1 | TRBV6-1 | CASSDVQGGSNQPQHF | TGTGCCAGCAGTGATGTACAGGGGGGGAGTAATCAGCCCCAGCATTTT
TRBJ1-4 | once | NA | TRBV9 | CASSVSLEATNEKLFF | TGTGCCAGCAGCGTCTCGTTGGAAGCGACTAATGAAAAACTGTTTTTT
TRBJ1-6 | NA | NA | TRBV30 | CAWSAMGGSDSPLHF | TGTGCCTGGAGTGCGATGGGAGGGTCCGATTCACCCCTCCACTTT
TRBJ1-4 | NA | NA | TRBV2 | CASTLEREKLFF | TGTGCCAGCACCCTGGAGAGGGAAAAACTGTTTTTT
TRBJ2-7 | NA | NA | TRBV7-9 | CASSSLPNPIYEQYF | TGTGCCAGCAGCTCCCTTCCTAACCCCATCTACGAGCAGTACTTC
TRBJ2-3 | NA | NA | TRBV7-8 | CASSPGAWDTQYF | TGTGCCAGCAGCCCAGGCGCGTGGGATACGCAGTATTTT
TRBJ2-1 | NA | TRBD2 | TRBV2 | CARVGTSGRGNEQFF | TGTGCCAGGGTAGGGACTAGCGGGAGAGGGAATGAGCAGTTCTTC